Listed here are 15 T cell receptor beta chains from one sample, sequenced in a study of shared clonotypes between healthy human individuals. The protocol was immunoSEQ multiplex PCR, while the TCRdb copy is restricted to in-frame clones and leaves out a portion. The sample has over 1.5 million clones; nearly 99% are singletons. Sample: naive CD4+ T cells sorted from blood. Subset in this sample: CD45RA+ positively selected. The source of these receptors is a man aged 25 to 40 in good health.

This chain uses TRBV7-9 with TRBJ2-7; D uncertain. The germline gives CDR1 SEHNR, CDR2 FQNEAQ (reference sequence). Trimming removed 4 bases from V and 3 bases from J, with 7 bases in between. This CDR3 has 12 amino acids. The CDR3 protein is CASSYLVYEQYF. CDR3 in DNA: TGTGCCAGCAGCTACCTCGTCTACGAGCAGTACTTC.

This chain uses TRBV7-2 with TRBJ1-3; D ambiguous. CDR3 length: 14 amino acids. CDR1 and CDR2 from the germline V gene are SGHTA and FQGNSA. V shed 1 base and J shed 0 bases, with 4 bases lying between them. The CDR3 sequence: CASSLGHSGNTIYF. Written as DNA, the CDR3 is TGTGCCAGCAGCTTAGGTCACTCTGGAAACACCATATATTTT.

V and J are TRBV5-1 and TRBJ2-3, with TRBD2 matching over 7 bases. V shed 5 bases and J 2 bases; nucleotides not matched to a gene: 8. This CDR3 spans 15 amino acids. Germline V gene lookup returns CDR1 SGHRS and CDR2 YFSETQ. CDR3 DNA sequence: TGCGCCAGCAGACGGCTAGCGGACAACACAGATACGCAGTATTTT. Amino acid sequence: CASRRLADNTDTQYF.

The chain uses TRBV9 and TRBJ2-2; possibly TRBD2 for D (5 bases). The germline CDR1 and CDR2 sequences are SGDLS and YYNGEE. The CDR3 has 17 residues. The V end was cut by 3 bases, the J end by 6 bases, with 21 bases between. CDR3 in amino acids: CASSARFRNLSAGELFF. Written as DNA, the CDR3 is TGTGCCAGCAGCGCCCGTTTCCGGAACCTTAGCGCCGGGGAGCTGTTTTTT.

The V gene is TRBV5-1, the J gene TRBJ1-1, with 9 bases lining up with TRBD1. Trimming cost V 5 bases and J 5 bases; bases outside gene matches: 13. The V gene's germline CDR1 is SGHRS and CDR2 YFSETQ. The CDR3 spans 16 residues. This CDR3 is CASSRGTGGIETEAFF. As DNA, the CDR3 is TGCGCCAGCAGTCGAGGTACAGGGGGCATTGAGACTGAAGCTTTCTTT.

The J gene is TRBJ2-3, the V gene TRBV28, with D hard to call. The V end lost 3 bases, the J end lost 8 bases, and 9 bases lay between the germline ends. This CDR3 is built from 12 residues. The germline CDR1 and CDR2 sequences are MDHEN and SYDVKM. In nucleotides, the CDR3 is TGTGCCAGCAGTTTTCAAGTCGGTACGCAGTATTTT. This translates into CASSFQVGTQYF.

The rearrangement links TRBV7-2 to TRBJ2-7; 7 bases map to TRBD1. From germline, CDR1 is SGHTA and CDR2 FQGNSA. The CDR3 has 12 residues. The junction had 5 bases not matched to a gene; V was cut back by 5 bases and J by 7 bases. The CDR3 DNA reads as TGTGCCAGCAGCCCAGGGGGTTGGGAGCAGTACTTC. Translated: CASSPGGWEQYF. Full variable domain (remainder filled in from reference TRBV7-2 and TRBJ2-7): GAGVSQSPSNKVTEKGKDVELRCDPISGHTALYWYRQSLGQGLEFLIYFQGNSAPDKSGLPSDRFSAERTGGSVSTLTIQRTQQEDSAVYLCASSPGGWEQYFGPGTRLTVT.

In its sample, this clone was seen a few times. One end of the junction is discordant with germline, which a read error may explain. The genes are TRBV28 and TRBJ1-1; D gene unclear. The germline CDR1 and CDR2 sequences are MDHEN and SYDVKM. The CDR3 totals 12 residues. The CDR3 loop reads CASSPPNSEAFF. CDR3 DNA: TGTGCCAGCAGTCCCCCGAACAGTGAAGCTTTCTTT. The full variable domain, rest sourced from reference TRBV28 and TRBJ1-1, is DVKVTQSSRYLVKRTGEKVFLECVQDMDHENMFWYRQDPGLGLRLIYFSYDVKMKEKGDIPEGYSVSREKKERFSLILESASTNQTSMYLCASSPPNSEAFFGQGTRLTVV.

The J gene is TRBJ1-4, the V gene TRBV30; a weak D match, TRBD1 (6 bases). This CDR3 region has 12 residues. Trimming removed 4 bases at V and 7 bases at J, with 10 bases between. Germline V gives CDR1 GTSNPN, CDR2 SVGIG (reference sequence). This CDR3 reads CAWNRAAEKLFF. The CDR3 DNA is TGTGCCTGGAACAGGGCGGCTGAAAAACTGTTTTTT.

The chain is built from TRBV5-6 and TRBJ2-3; possible D gene TRBD2, 5 bases. The CDR3 is 13 amino acids. V was pared by 5 bases and J by 1 base, with 8 bases between. Germline CDR1 is SGHDT and CDR2 is YYEEEE. The CDR3 protein is CASRLVGTDTQYF. DNA of the CDR3: TGTGCCAGCAGACTAGTGGGCACAGATACGCAGTATTTT.

The genes are TRBV7-3 and TRBJ2-2; D unclear. Germline V gene data show CDR1 as SGHTA and CDR2 as FQGTGA. CDR3 length equals 12 residues. V was clipped by 0 bases and J by 7 bases, with 3 bases between them. Here the CDR3 DNA reads TGTGCCAGCAGCTTAACTGACGGGGAGCTGTTTTTT. Amino acid sequence: CASSLTDGELFF.

The chain employs TRBV5-1 and TRBJ1-2, with a tentative D call TRBD1 (6 bases). The V end lost 0 bases, the J end lost 6 bases, and 12 bases lay between the germline ends. The germline CDR1 and CDR2 sequences are SGHRS and YFSETQ. The CDR3 contains 14 residues. As DNA, the CDR3 is TGCGCCAGCAGCTTGGGGCGGGGGGCGGATGGCTACACCTTC. It encodes CASSLGRGADGYTF.

The rearrangement uses TRBV9 and TRBJ2-1; tentatively, D is TRBD1 or TRBD2 (7 bases each). CDR3 length: 16 amino acids. In germline, CDR1 is SGDLS, CDR2 YYNGEE. V lost 3 bases and J lost 8, with 21 bases in between. The CDR3 region is CASSARGLAEGDEQFF. CDR3 DNA: TGTGCCAGCAGCGCGAGGGGGCTAGCGGAGGGAGATGAGCAGTTCTTC.

The chain links TRBV6-6 to TRBJ2-1, with D perhaps matching TRBD2 (5 bases). Germline V gene lookup returns CDR1 MNHNY and CDR2 SVGAGI (reference sequence). V shed 2 bases and J shed 0 bases, with 5 bases lying between them. This CDR3 is built from 14 residues. CDR3 sequence: CASSYEGSYNEQFF. For the CDR3, the DNA is TGTGCCAGCAGTTACGAGGGCTCCTACAATGAGCAGTTCTTC.

This chain connects TRBV19 to TRBJ2-6; D perhaps matches TRBD2 (6 bases). The CDR3 length is 17 residues. CDR1 is LNHDA, CDR2 SQIVND, per germline (reference sequence). V dropped 5 bases and J dropped 0 bases, with 14 bases sitting between them. DNA for the CDR3: TGTGCCAGTAGTTATCTAGCGCTCAGCTCTGGGGCCAACGTCCTGACTTTC. As protein: CASSYLALSSGANVLTF.